A selection of T cell receptor beta chains follows, all from one sample in a study of patients and donors after allogeneic stem cell transplantation. Via MiXCR, TCRdb re-called the RT-PCR reads, giving one row per CDR3 protein. Of approximately 33,000 distinct CDR3 sequences detected, approximately 7% appear once; the ten largest clones hold about a third. Sequences were obtained from blood, either unsorted or a sorted T cell fraction (not recorded which). The receptors stem from a human donor who was either an allogeneic HSCT recipient or a stem cell or donor lymphocyte infusion donor (not recorded which). It is not recorded whose cells these are; they may come from a transplant donor. Both conserved end residues are trimmed from each CDR3. Fields, in order: V gene, J gene, CDR3 protein.

v_gene: TRBV6-6
j_gene: TRBJ2-5
CDR3aa: ASRGTVGETQY

v_gene: TRBV20-1
j_gene: TRBJ2-1
CDR3aa: SARRGSGSNEQF

v_gene: TRBV28
j_gene: TRBJ2-1
CDR3aa: ASSELAGGHNEQF

v_gene: TRBV28
j_gene: TRBJ1-1
CDR3aa: ASRTENTEAF

v_gene: TRBV5-1
j_gene: TRBJ2-1
CDR3aa: ASSYTPTGSSYNEQF

v_gene: TRBV3-1
j_gene: TRBJ1-1
CDR3aa: ASSQKTGSGTEAF

v_gene: TRBV5-1
j_gene: TRBJ2-2
CDR3aa: ASSLDWTGELF

v_gene: TRBV6-5
j_gene: TRBJ2-5
CDR3aa: ASSYHGYQETQY

v_gene: TRBV18
j_gene: TRBJ1-5
CDR3aa: ASSGHSNQPQH

v_gene: TRBV4-2
j_gene: TRBJ1-2
CDR3aa: ASSQDEEEYGYT

v_gene: TRBV3-1
j_gene: TRBJ1-1
CDR3aa: ASSLHSTENTEAF

v_gene: TRBV7-6
j_gene: TRBJ2-5
CDR3aa: ASSPLRVQETQY

v_gene: TRBV27
j_gene: TRBJ2-7
CDR3aa: ASSLSGTGHYEQY

v_gene: TRBV6-5
j_gene: TRBJ2-7
CDR3aa: ASSYSIWKTGGNEQY

v_gene: TRBV12-3/TRBV12-4
j_gene: TRBJ1-4
CDR3aa: ASSYREVGEKLF

v_gene: TRBV7-8
j_gene: TRBJ2-1
CDR3aa: AVTRGSSYNEQF

v_gene: TRBV12-3/TRBV12-4
j_gene: TRBJ2-2
CDR3aa: ASSAFRGTGELF

v_gene: TRBV5-6
j_gene: TRBJ1-5
CDR3aa: ASSLVGSQPQH

v_gene: TRBV4-2
j_gene: TRBJ2-1
CDR3aa: ASSHLAGGLTDEQF

v_gene: TRBV25-1
j_gene: TRBJ1-1
CDR3aa: ASSEYGARSTEAF

v_gene: TRBV9
j_gene: TRBJ2-1
CDR3aa: ASSKGDRGVYNEQF

v_gene: TRBV4-3
j_gene: TRBJ1-1
CDR3aa: ASSQDTWGRGAF

v_gene: TRBV10-3
j_gene: TRBJ2-2
CDR3aa: AISFGAGNTGELF

v_gene: TRBV5-6
j_gene: TRBJ2-3
CDR3aa: ASSLGASGSPDTQY

v_gene: TRBV7-8
j_gene: TRBJ2-2
CDR3aa: ASRVPWGGELF

v_gene: TRBV12-3/TRBV12-4
j_gene: TRBJ2-1
CDR3aa: ASSLGTDGPYNEQF

v_gene: TRBV7-8
j_gene: TRBJ2-1
CDR3aa: ASSLGGTFNEQF